This entry is about one TCR beta chain. Its antigen remains unknown. One end of the junction is discordant with germline, which a read error may explain. This sample also contains other DNA sequences that code for the same CDR3. CDR3 length equals 14 residues. Germline V gene lookup returns CDR1 MRHNA and CDR2 SNTAGT. This sample stems from a study of radiotherapy plus CTLA-4 blockade in lung cancer. Looking at the study overall: Objective response was observed in approximately 18% of patients, and disease control in 31%. Study results and caveats: Radiotherapy with ipilimumab was followed by blood expansion of tumor-derived clones. Early shifts in blood T cell clones, with interferon-beta, reportedly predicted response best.

Participants had chemo-refractory metastatic non-small-cell lung cancer and were treated with focal radiation plus ipilimumab CTLA-4 blockade. The data were produced by immunoSEQ multiplex PCR, yet TCRdb's version contains in-frame clones alone and is incomplete. In the table there are about 100,000 clones, around four fifths of which are singletons. The sample in question was peripheral blood, obtained from a patient treated with radiotherapy plus ipilimumab. This chain uses TRBV6-4 with TRBJ1-1; D perhaps matches TRBD1 (6 bases). This sequence was found in a human donor with non-small cell lung cancer who had stable disease on radiotherapy plus ipilimumab. The CDR3: CASSQTGENTEAFF. The CDR3 nucleotides are TGTGCCAGCAGCCAGACAGGTGAGAACACTGAGGCTTTCTTT.